The 28 T cell receptor beta chains below were found in one sample sequenced in a study of neoadjuvant anti-PD-1 for oral cavity cancer. Repertoires were generated with immunoSEQ multiplex PCR, while TCRdb's copy carries only in-frame clones and drops some. This table holds 55,000 to 80,000 clones, over 70% found once. The sample here was PBMCs, taken before nivolumab (anti-PD-1) treatment. The receptors shown here come from a person aged 35-80 years with oral cavity squamous cell carcinoma.

This clone was recorded a few times. The rearrangement joins TRBV10-3 to TRBJ2-2; 12 nucleotides agree with TRBD2. CDR3 length equals 19 residues. Germline trimming cut 2 bases from V and 3 bases from J; bases unmatched to any gene: 10. Per the germline V gene, CDR1 is ENHRY and CDR2 is SYGVKD. DNA for the CDR3: TGTGCCATCAGTGAGCCAATCACACGACTAGCGGGGGACACCGGGGAGCTGTTTTTT. This encodes CAISEPITRLAGDTGELFF.

This clone was detected a few times. DNA for the CDR3: TGTGCCAGCAGACTAGGACGTGGTATCACTGAAGCTTTCTTT. Its translation is CASRLGRGITEAFF. The V call is TRBV27, the J call TRBJ1-1; D gene ambiguous. Germline lookup yields CDR1 MNHEY and CDR2 SMNVEV (reference sequence). The CDR3 is 14 amino acids. V lost 6 bases and J lost 4, with 15 bases in between.

V usage is TRBV4-2 and J usage is TRBJ1-2, with TRBD1 matching 7 bases. This CDR3 region has 15 residues. The junction had 8 bases not matched to a gene; V was cut back by 5 bases and J by 2 bases. Germline CDR1 reads LGHNA; CDR2 reads YNFKEQ. In DNA form, the CDR3 reads TGTGCCAGCAGCACGGACCAGACAGGGAACTATGGCTACACCTTC. Its translation is CASSTDQTGNYGYTF.

This chain connects TRBV9 to TRBJ1-1; no clear D. This CDR3 has 14 amino acids. Germline V gene lookup returns CDR1 SGDLS and CDR2 YYNGEE. Trimming pared 2 bases from V and 4 bases from J, leaving 12 bases between. This CDR3 is CASSVSGRSTEAFF. In DNA form, the CDR3 reads TGTGCCAGCAGCGTTTCAGGAAGGAGCACTGAAGCTTTCTTT.

The V gene is TRBV20-1, the J gene TRBJ2-5; D gene uncertain. The germline CDR1 and CDR2 sequences are DFQATT and SNEGSKA (reference sequence). With 6 bases removed from V and 5 bases from J, the gap between germline ends came to 7 bases. This CDR3 comprises 10 residues. The DNA for the CDR3 is TGCAGTGCCACCAGGGAGACCCAGTACTTC. Protein product: CSATRETQYF.

The genes are TRBV11-2 and TRBJ2-7, with TRBD2 matching 11 bases. The ends lost 4 bases at V and 2 bases at J; junction bases unmatched: 13. CDR1 and CDR2 from the germline V gene are SGHAT and FQNNGV. The CDR3 runs to 18 residues. DNA for the CDR3: TGTGCCAGCAGCTACCTACATTCGACTAGCGGGGTCCCCTACGAGCAGTACTTC. As protein: CASSYLHSTSGVPYEQYF.

This clone occurred once. The chain combines TRBV6-6 with TRBJ2-7; 7 bases align to TRBD1. From germline, CDR1 is MNHNY and CDR2 SVGAGI (reference sequence). This CDR3 region has 16 residues. Trimming at V came to 0 bases and at J to 3 bases, leaving 8 bases not matched to a gene. The CDR3 region is CASSYSYLGQDYEQYF. The CDR3 bases are TGTGCCAGCAGTTACTCTTATCTCGGACAGGACTACGAGCAGTACTTC.

V is TRBV2 and J is TRBJ2-7; D uncertain. The CDR3 runs 15 residues. Germline loops: CDR1 SNHLY, CDR2 FYNNEI. The V end lost 6 bases, the J end lost 3 bases, and 18 bases lay between the germline ends. CDR3 in amino acids: CASSLRGTPFYEQYF. Written as DNA, the CDR3 is TGTGCCAGCAGCCTCCGCGGAACTCCTTTCTACGAGCAGTACTTC.

V gene TRBV19 combines with J gene TRBJ1-5, with TRBD1 matching 7 bases. Germline CDR1 is LNHDA and CDR2 is SQIVND (reference sequence). This CDR3 spans 16 amino acids. Germline trimming cut 2 bases from V and 3 bases from J; bases unmatched to any gene: 7. The CDR3 sequence: CASSIKGTVINQPQHF. CDR3 bases: TGTGCCAGTAGTATAAAAGGGACAGTAATCAATCAGCCCCAGCATTTT. The full variable domain, completed using reference TRBV19 and TRBJ1-5, is DGGITQSPKYLFRKEGQNVTLSCEQNLNHDAMYWYRQDPGQGLRLIYYSQIVNDFQKGDIAEGYSVSREKKESFPLTVTSAQKNPTAFYLCASSIKGTVINQPQHFGDGTRLSIL.

The J gene is TRBJ2-5, the V gene TRBV7-6; D is undetermined. V lost 6 bases, J lost 4 bases, and 6 bases lay in between. Germline V gene data show CDR1 as SGHVS and CDR2 as FNYEAQ. The CDR3 has 11 amino acids. The CDR3 DNA follows: TGTGCCAGCAGACAATCAGAGACCCAGTACTTC. Translation gives CASRQSETQYF.

The chain has TRBV30 and TRBJ2-7, with TRBD1 as a possible D gene (5 bases). Germline CDR1 reads GTSNPN; CDR2 reads SVGIG (reference sequence). Trimming removed 2 bases from V and 3 bases from J, with 14 bases in between. The CDR3 covers 14 residues. The CDR3 coding sequence is TGTGCCTGGAGTATGAATTTAGGGGACTACGAGCAGTACTTC. Translation: CAWSMNLGDYEQYF.

This chain links TRBV30 with TRBJ1-6, with TRBD1 identical over 10 bases. CDR3 length equals 13 residues. Germline V CDR1 and CDR2: GTSNPN, SVGIG (reference sequence). V lost 6 bases and J lost 8; bases outside the gene matches: 4. The CDR3 coding sequence is TGTGCCTGTGACAGGGGGCTCGATTCACCCCTCCACTTT. As protein: CACDRGLDSPLHF.

The V call is TRBV19, the J call TRBJ2-1; D call uncertain. V lost 3 bases to trimming and J lost 9 bases, with 15 bases between them. From germline, CDR1 is LNHDA and CDR2 SQIVND (reference sequence). The CDR3 length is 14 residues. In nucleotides, the CDR3 is TGTGCCAGTAGTATGGCACCTAGTGTGGGTGAGCAGTTCTTC. The encoded protein is CASSMAPSVGEQFF.

The chain is built from TRBV18 and TRBJ1-5, with D possibly matching TRBD1 (5 bases). Between the trimmed V and J ends, which lost 2 bases and 7 bases, there was a span of 15 bases. Per germline, CDR1 KGHSH and CDR2 LQKENI. The CDR3 is 15 residues long. DNA of the CDR3: TGTGCCAGCTCACCAACCACACGAGGGGAGCAGCCCCAGCATTTT. Protein product: CASSPTTRGEQPQHF.

The V gene is TRBV6-1, the J gene TRBJ1-6, with 8 bases lining up with TRBD1. This CDR3 is 13 amino acids long. From germline, CDR1 is MNHNS and CDR2 SASEGT. Germline trimming cut 10 bases from V and 7 bases from J; bases unmatched to any gene: 6. CDR3 nucleotides: TGTGCCATTTGGACAGGGCAGAATTCACCCCTCCACTTT. Protein sequence: CAIWTGQNSPLHF.

A word on this clone: Other nucleotide sequences from this sample produce the same CDR3. The chain recombines TRBV5-1 with TRBJ2-1; the match to TRBD1 covers 7 bases. J lost 4 bases, V lost 4 bases, and 2 bases had no gene match. Germline V gene lookup returns CDR1 SGHRS and CDR2 YFSETQ. The CDR3 runs 13 residues. The CDR3 nucleotides read TGCGCCAGCAGCGAACAGGGGTACAATGAGCAGTTCTTC. Its translation: CASSEQGYNEQFF.

The rearrangement uses TRBV7-9 and TRBJ2-5; no reliable D call. Looked up from germline, CDR1 is SEHNR and CDR2 is FQNEAQ (reference sequence). The length of the CDR3 is 14 residues. The V end was cut by 5 bases, the J end by 4 bases, with 14 bases between. CDR3: CASSLALRPETQYF. The CDR3 nucleotides are TGTGCCAGCAGCCTTGCCCTGCGCCCAGAGACCCAGTACTTC. Together with reference TRBV7-9 and TRBJ2-5, the CDR3 gives the full variable domain: DTGVSQNPRHKITKRGQNVTFRCDPISEHNRLYWYRQTLGQGPEFLTYFQNEAQLEKSRLLSDRFSAERPKGSFSTLEIQRTEQGDSAMYLCASSLALRPETQYFGPGTRLLVL.

CDR3 amino acids: CASSPTGGGTDTQYF. Here the CDR3 DNA reads TGTGCCAGCAGCCCCACAGGGGGCGGCACAGATACGCAGTATTTT. The chain joins TRBV13 to TRBJ2-3, with TRBD1 matching over 9 bases. V trimming: 5 bases; J trimming: 1 base; junction bases outside the gene matches: 4. Germline CDR1 PRHDT, CDR2 FYEKMQ (reference sequence). CDR3 size: 15 residues.

V usage is TRBV2 and J usage is TRBJ2-1, with D perhaps matching TRBD2 (5 bases). V gave up 6 bases and J gave up 2 bases, with 17 bases separating them. The CDR3 has 16 residues. Germline CDR1 SNHLY, CDR2 FYNNEI. The DNA of the CDR3 is TGTGCCAGCAGCCTTTATAGCGCTCGGACCTACAATGAGCAGTTCTTC. Protein: CASSLYSARTYNEQFF.

The V gene is TRBV27, the J gene TRBJ2-2; the match to TRBD2 covers 10 bases. Germline V lookup: CDR1 MNHEY, CDR2 SMNVEV (reference sequence). After removal of 0 bases from V and 7 bases from J, the junction contained 11 bases not matched to a gene. There are 18 residues in the CDR3. The CDR3 region has the DNA TGTGCCAGCAGTTTATCCGCGGCTAGCGGGAGTTTGAGCGGGGAGCTGTTTTTT. It codes for CASSLSAASGSLSGELFF.

This sequence joins TRBV5-1 and TRBJ1-3; TRBD1 might be the D (6 bases). V was pared by 0 bases and J by 4 bases, with 14 bases between. There are 16 residues in the CDR3. Germline V gives CDR1 SGHRS, CDR2 YFSETQ. CDR3 coding DNA: TGCGCCAGCAGCTTGGAGGGCAGGGGTTCAGGAAACACCATATATTTT. Its protein is CASSLEGRGSGNTIYF.

The chain joins TRBV4-1 to TRBJ1-2; 7 nucleotides agree with TRBD1. Looked up from germline, CDR1 is MGHRA and CDR2 is YSYEKL. CDR3 size: 18 residues. V lost 5 bases to trimming and J lost 2 bases; unmatched junction nucleotides: 17. The CDR3 region has the DNA TGCGCCAGCAGCTGGTCAACCGCAGGGGGGCAAGGAAACTATGGCTACACCTTC. Protein sequence: CASSWSTAGGQGNYGYTF.

The chain recombines TRBV9 with TRBJ1-2, with D perhaps TRBD1 (5 bases). Trimming removed 0 bases at V and 6 bases at J, with 9 bases between. This CDR3 contains 13 residues. Germline V gene lookup returns CDR1 SGDLS and CDR2 YYNGEE. The CDR3 protein is CASSVGDVDGYTF. CDR3 sequence (DNA): TGTGCCAGCAGCGTAGGGGACGTAGATGGCTACACCTTC.

This rearrangement joins TRBV11-2 to TRBJ2-5, with D maybe TRBD2 (6 bases). CDR3 length equals 16 residues. Germline V gene data show CDR1 as SGHAT and CDR2 as FQNNGV. Between the trimmed V and J ends, which lost 4 bases and 7 bases, there was a span of 22 bases. The CDR3 DNA follows: TGTGCCAGCAGCTCCCCCGGGACTCTGGGCGTCAGGACCCAGTACTTC. As protein: CASSSPGTLGVRTQYF. The full variable domain, completed using reference TRBV11-2 and TRBJ2-5, is EAGVAQSPRYKIIEKRQSVAFWCNPISGHATLYWYQQILGQGPKLLIQFQNNGVVDDSQLPKDRFSAERLKGVDSTLKIQPAKLEDSAVYLCASSSPGTLGVRTQYFGPGTRLLVL.

This clone was seen once. This chain links TRBV27 with TRBJ1-2, with 9 nucleotides matching TRBD1. The trim removed 0 bases at V and 8 bases at J, leaving 7 bases unmatched. Germline CDR1 is MNHEY and CDR2 is SMNVEV (reference sequence). The CDR3 has 15 amino acids. This chain's CDR3 is CASSLSTGGLGGYTF. Here the CDR3 DNA reads TGTGCCAGCAGTTTATCGACAGGGGGTCTGGGAGGCTACACCTTC.

This chain uses TRBV27 with TRBJ1-6, with D unresolved. The ends were cut back, 7 bases at V and 0 bases at J, with 7 bases in the middle. Germline-derived CDR1 and CDR2 are MNHEY and SMNVEV (reference sequence). The CDR3 length is 14 residues. In DNA, the CDR3 is TGTGCCAGCAACGGTGGCTCCTATAATTCACCCCTCCACTTT. Its protein is CASNGGSYNSPLHF.

The J gene is TRBJ2-7, the V gene TRBV4-1; no clear D. Between the trimmed V and J ends, which lost 0 bases and 7 bases, there was a span of 10 bases. This CDR3 spans 13 amino acids. Germline V CDR1 and CDR2: MGHRA, YSYEKL. In DNA, the CDR3 is TGCGCCAGCAGCCAAGATAGGTTTTGGGAGCAGTACTTC. Protein sequence: CASSQDRFWEQYF.

Here the CDR3 reads CASSQVDGREQYF. The CDR3 DNA sequence: TGTGCCAGCAGCCAAGTGGATGGGCGCGAGCAGTACTTC. This chain joins TRBV4-2 and TRBJ2-7; unclear D gene. Germline values: CDR1 LGHNA, CDR2 YNFKEQ. Trimming removed 1 base at V and 6 bases at J, with 10 bases between. This CDR3 has 13 residues.